Listed below are T cell receptor beta chains from one sample, sequenced in a study of T cell responses to AZD1222 COVID-19 vaccine. The method was immunoSEQ multiplex PCR; TCRdb's version includes in-frame clones alone and lacks a portion of them. Of over 110,000 clones in the sample, about 90% were seen once. The sample in question was peripheral blood, obtained 28 days after the second AZD1222 dose. The receptors originated from an adult who received the AZD1222 COVID-19 vaccine. CDR3s leave out the opening cysteine and the closing phenylalanine or tryptophan. Fields, in order: CDR3 length, J gene, V gene, CDR3 protein.

CDR3 length: 12
J gene: TRBJ2-1
V gene: TRBV19
CDR3 protein: ASRSIRGGTEQF

CDR3 length: 16
J gene: TRBJ2-3
V gene: TRBV4-2
CDR3 protein: ASSQEKNRGLSTDTQY

CDR3 length: 16
J gene: TRBJ1-5
V gene: TRBV28
CDR3 protein: ASSRPGTGGFSNQPQH

CDR3 length: 13
J gene: TRBJ1-2
V gene: TRBV6-5
CDR3 protein: ASSRGREANYGYT

CDR3 length: 10
J gene: TRBJ1-2
V gene: TRBV19
CDR3 protein: ASLGLMEGYT

CDR3 length: 16
J gene: TRBJ2-2
V gene: TRBV5-6
CDR3 protein: ASSHWKGVISNTGELF

CDR3 length: 12
J gene: TRBJ1-1
V gene: TRBV7-2
CDR3 protein: ASSLPPGRTEAF

CDR3 length: 12
J gene: TRBJ1-1
V gene: TRBV10-1
CDR3 protein: ASSESGRNTEAF

CDR3 length: 11
J gene: TRBJ1-5
V gene: TRBV29-1
CDR3 protein: SASDRENQPQH

CDR3 length: 13
J gene: TRBJ1-6
V gene: TRBV19
CDR3 protein: ASNPGTGGNSPLH

CDR3 length: 14
J gene: TRBJ1-6
V gene: TRBV30
CDR3 protein: AWRSLGRPDNSPLH

CDR3 length: 11
J gene: TRBJ2-1
V gene: TRBV11-3
CDR3 protein: ASSSPGGNEQF

CDR3 length: 12
J gene: TRBJ1-3
V gene: TRBV14
CDR3 protein: ASSQDRAGNTIY

CDR3 length: 12
J gene: TRBJ2-3
V gene: TRBV11-3
CDR3 protein: ASSPSPGTDTQY

CDR3 length: 15
J gene: TRBJ1-2
V gene: TRBV5-1
CDR3 protein: ASSARTGGAGDYGYT

CDR3 length: 13
J gene: TRBJ2-5
V gene: TRBV6-5
CDR3 protein: ASSFDRAGQETQY

CDR3 length: 11
J gene: TRBJ2-3
V gene: TRBV29-1
CDR3 protein: SVGAGGGDTQY

CDR3 length: 13
J gene: TRBJ2-5
V gene: TRBV24-1
CDR3 protein: ATSDPLAGEETQY

CDR3 length: 11
J gene: TRBJ2-3
V gene: TRBV25-1
CDR3 protein: ASSDPFTDTQY

CDR3 length: 10
J gene: TRBJ2-7
V gene: TRBV18
CDR3 protein: ASSQDRYEQY

CDR3 length: 13
J gene: TRBJ1-1
V gene: TRBV15
CDR3 protein: ATSRDAGRAPEAF

CDR3 length: 13
J gene: TRBJ2-7
V gene: TRBV28
CDR3 protein: ASTLLAPPGSEQY

CDR3 length: 11
J gene: TRBJ1-1
V gene: TRBV7-2
CDR3 protein: ASSQNVNTEAF

CDR3 length: 9
J gene: TRBJ1-1
V gene: TRBV20-1
CDR3 protein: SAIRKNEAF

CDR3 length: 17
J gene: TRBJ2-2
V gene: TRBV7-3
CDR3 protein: ASSLNPGAPVDNTGELF

CDR3 length: 14
J gene: TRBJ2-6
V gene: TRBV7-2
CDR3 protein: ASSLVGSSGANVLT

CDR3 length: 10
J gene: TRBJ2-5
V gene: TRBV5-1
CDR3 protein: ASSLDRETQY

CDR3 length: 11
J gene: TRBJ2-7
V gene: TRBV13
CDR3 protein: ASSSPARYEQY

CDR3 length: 14
J gene: TRBJ2-2
V gene: TRBV28
CDR3 protein: ASSLEESGNTGELF

CDR3 length: 13
J gene: TRBJ1-2
V gene: TRBV19
CDR3 protein: ASISPGQGLSGYT

CDR3 length: 14
J gene: TRBJ2-1
V gene: TRBV7-2
CDR3 protein: ASSFRRAASYNEQF

CDR3 length: 12
J gene: TRBJ1-4
V gene: TRBV11-2
CDR3 protein: ASSSYLTGEKLF

CDR3 length: 12
J gene: TRBJ1-3
V gene: TRBV30
CDR3 protein: AWFPGRAGNTIY

CDR3 length: 9
J gene: TRBJ1-3
V gene: TRBV28
CDR3 protein: ASSLQGNIY

CDR3 length: 10
J gene: TRBJ2-7
V gene: TRBV4-1
CDR3 protein: ASSHEGNEQY

CDR3 length: 15
J gene: TRBJ2-7
V gene: TRBV2
CDR3 protein: ASSRLGDRVPYYEQY

CDR3 length: 13
J gene: TRBJ2-3
V gene: TRBV9
CDR3 protein: ASSVGASGTDTQY

CDR3 length: 13
J gene: TRBJ1-5
V gene: TRBV5-1
CDR3 protein: ASSFDSGGNQPQH

CDR3 length: 11
J gene: TRBJ2-7
V gene: TRBV6-1
CDR3 protein: ASQTSGSYEQY

CDR3 length: 13
J gene: TRBJ1-6
V gene: TRBV27
CDR3 protein: ASSSWDRGNSPLH

CDR3 length: 11
J gene: TRBJ1-1
V gene: TRBV30
CDR3 protein: AWRPSTNIEAF

CDR3 length: 16
J gene: TRBJ2-1
V gene: TRBV7-9
CDR3 protein: ASSLGGTSDSSYNEQF

CDR3 length: 12
J gene: TRBJ1-5
V gene: TRBV19
CDR3 protein: ASSLQGEFQPQH

CDR3 length: 12
J gene: TRBJ1-2
V gene: TRBV7-8
CDR3 protein: ASSLRPRVPGYT

CDR3 length: 14
J gene: TRBJ2-1
V gene: TRBV5-4
CDR3 protein: ASSTGLAVSYNEQF

CDR3 length: 15
J gene: TRBJ1-4
V gene: TRBV5-5
CDR3 protein: ASSFLSADVLPEKLF

CDR3 length: 15
J gene: TRBJ1-2
V gene: TRBV7-2
CDR3 protein: ASSSQLFDRGFYGYT

CDR3 length: 10
J gene: TRBJ1-2
V gene: TRBV2
CDR3 protein: AGRTGGYGYT

CDR3 length: 10
J gene: TRBJ2-1
V gene: TRBV3-1/TRBV3-2
CDR3 protein: ASSQPRSEQF

CDR3 length: 14
J gene: TRBJ2-1
V gene: TRBV5-6
CDR3 protein: ASSLAGYLSYNEQF

CDR3 length: 10
J gene: TRBJ1-1
V gene: TRBV3-1/TRBV3-2
CDR3 protein: ASSSHTSEAF

CDR3 length: 13
J gene: TRBJ1-5
V gene: TRBV24-1
CDR3 protein: ATSDSRDSNQPQH

CDR3 length: 12
J gene: TRBJ2-7
V gene: TRBV18
CDR3 protein: ASSRSGRIYEQY

CDR3 length: 12
J gene: TRBJ2-2
V gene: TRBV6-1
CDR3 protein: ASSEQGDTGELF

CDR3 length: 12
J gene: TRBJ2-1
V gene: TRBV5-6
CDR3 protein: ASSLGDSYNEQF